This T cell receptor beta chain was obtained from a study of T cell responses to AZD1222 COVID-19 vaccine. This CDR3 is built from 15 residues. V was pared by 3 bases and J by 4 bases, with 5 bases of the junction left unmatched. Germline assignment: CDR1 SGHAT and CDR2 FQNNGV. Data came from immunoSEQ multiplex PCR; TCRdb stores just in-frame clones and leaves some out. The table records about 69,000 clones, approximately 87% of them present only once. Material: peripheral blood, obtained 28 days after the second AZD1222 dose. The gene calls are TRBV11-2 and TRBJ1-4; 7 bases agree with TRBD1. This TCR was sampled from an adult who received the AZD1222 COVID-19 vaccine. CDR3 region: CASSLDGTVNEKLFF. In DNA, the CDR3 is TGTGCCAGCAGCTTGGACGGGACAGTTAATGAAAAACTGTTTTTT.